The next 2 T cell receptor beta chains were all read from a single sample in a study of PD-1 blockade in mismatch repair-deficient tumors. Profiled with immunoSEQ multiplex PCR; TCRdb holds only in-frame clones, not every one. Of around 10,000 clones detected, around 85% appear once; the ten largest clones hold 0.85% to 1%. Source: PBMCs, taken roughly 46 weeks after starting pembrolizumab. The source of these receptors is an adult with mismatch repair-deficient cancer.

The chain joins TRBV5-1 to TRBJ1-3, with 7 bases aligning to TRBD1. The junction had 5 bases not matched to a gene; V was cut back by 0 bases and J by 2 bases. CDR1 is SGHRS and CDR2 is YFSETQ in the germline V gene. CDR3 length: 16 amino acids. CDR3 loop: CASSLVQGEAGNTIYF. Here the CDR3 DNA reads TGCGCCAGCAGCTTGGTTCAGGGGGAAGCTGGAAACACCATATATTTT.

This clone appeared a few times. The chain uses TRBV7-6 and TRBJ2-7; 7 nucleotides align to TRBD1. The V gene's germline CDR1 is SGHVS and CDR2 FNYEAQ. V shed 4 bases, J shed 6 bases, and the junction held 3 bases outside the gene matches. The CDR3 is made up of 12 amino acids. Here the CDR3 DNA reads TGTGCCAGCAGCTCCCCAGGGGGCGAGCAGTACTTC. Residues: CASSSPGGEQYF.